The text below deals with one TCR beta chain. The data are from a study of beta chain features in type 1 diabetes. Losses at the gene ends were 4 bases for V and 2 bases for J; bases not matched to a gene: 3. Germline CDR1 is MNHNY and CDR2 is SVGAGI (reference sequence). The CDR3 extends over 14 amino acids. Reverse transcribing all isolated RNA meant expressed TCRB transcripts were sequenced. Clones were sequenced by immunoSEQ multiplex PCR, and TCRdb holds only the in-frame ones, with some missing. The data contain about 150,000 clones, 48% of them singletons. The chain couples TRBV6-6 to TRBJ2-7; 9 positions match TRBD1. The sequence came from a man younger than 35 in good health. Sequenced: Tregs from blood. In DNA form, the CDR3 reads TGTGCCAGCAGTTCCCGACAGGGGGCCTACGAGCAGTACTTC. It translates to CASSSRQGAYEQYF.